This T cell receptor (beta chain) was profiled in a study of Ad26.COV2.S vaccination and SARS-CoV-2 variants. The wider study: Among those in the COV1001 Ad26.COV2.S trial arm was the donor. Findings of the study overall: Vaccine recipients surpassed placebo recipients in spike-specific TCR breadth. Non-spike TCR breadth showed similarity between vaccine and placebo recipients.

Remarks on this clone: What it binds is not known.

Some clones are missing from TCRdb's copy, which holds only in-frame ones; the method was immunoSEQ multiplex PCR. The table includes over 300,000 clones, 83% detected once. The CDR3 spans 15 residues. Germline V gene sequence: CDR1 MNHEY, CDR2 SMNVEV (reference sequence). The V end was cut by 3 bases, the J end by 2 bases, with 14 bases between. Treatment here: some 20 received Ad26.COV2.S at low or high dose, single or two shots; 5 received placebo; per-sample allocation not given. Sampling happened 63 days after the first vaccine or placebo injection. An Ad26 vector was used to express Wuhan-strain SARS-CoV-2 spike as the vaccine.

The gene calls are TRBV27 and TRBJ2-7; maybe TRBD1 (5 bases). Sequencing used peripheral blood, obtained in a trial of Ad26.COV2.S vaccine versus placebo. The clonotype was recovered from a person between 18 and 60 years old who received the Ad26.COV2.S COVID-19 vaccine or a placebo. The CDR3 reads CASSFVGVRAYEQYF. Here the CDR3 DNA reads TGTGCCAGCAGTTTTGTAGGGGTCAGGGCCTACGAGCAGTACTTC.